One sample yielded the 12 T cell receptor beta chains listed below, sequenced in a study of T cell changes during pregnancy in multiple sclerosis. Assay: immunoSEQ multiplex PCR; the TCRdb copy retains only in-frame clones and omits some. The data contain approximately 27,000 clones, around 90% of them seen just once; the ten biggest clones take up less than 9%. Sample: CD8+ T cells from peripheral blood mononuclear cells, taken before pregnancy. All receptors derive from a female donor with multiple sclerosis, enrolled in a pregnancy study.

The chain combines TRBV9 with TRBJ2-1, with 11 bases aligning to TRBD2. Germline trimming cut 1 base from V and 6 bases from J; bases unmatched to any gene: 6. CDR3 length: 16 residues. Looked up from germline, CDR1 is SGDLS and CDR2 is YYNGEE. The CDR3 loop reads CASSVLTSGVINEQFF. The CDR3 DNA reads as TGTGCCAGCAGCGTACTGACTAGCGGGGTGATCAATGAGCAGTTCTTC.

The chain joins TRBV28 to TRBJ1-6, with 9 bases aligning to TRBD1. V trimming: 4 bases; J trimming: 7 bases; junction bases outside the gene matches: 2. The germline gives CDR1 MDHEN, CDR2 SYDVKM. This CDR3 spans 14 amino acids. CDR3 DNA: TGTGCCAGCAGTTGGACAGGGGAAAATTCACCCCTCCACTTT. Translated, it gives CASSWTGENSPLHF.

The chain employs TRBV5-1 and TRBJ1-2, with 7 bases that match TRBD1. There are 16 residues in the CDR3. In germline, CDR1 is SGHRS, CDR2 YFSETQ. The junction had 8 bases not matched to a gene; V was cut back by 1 base and J by 2 bases. The CDR3 region has the DNA TGCGCCAGCAGCTTGTCTAACAGGGGTTCCAACTATGGCTACACCTTC. This encodes CASSLSNRGSNYGYTF. The variable domain in full, completed from reference TRBV5-1 and TRBJ1-2, reads KAGVTQTPRYLIKTRGQQVTLSCSPISGHRSVSWYQQTPGQGLQFLFEYFSETQRNKGNFPGRFSGRQFSNSRSEMNVSTLELGDSALYLCASSLSNRGSNYGYTFGSGTRLTVV.

This clone showed up just once. V is TRBV7-3 and J is TRBJ1-1; unclear D gene. CDR3 length: 13 residues. Germline CDR1 and CDR2: SGHTA and FQGTGA. Trimming took off 4 bases at V and 7 bases at J, with 13 bases between the two ends. The CDR3 loop reads CASSSHLDGEAFF. The CDR3 coding sequence is TGTGCCAGCAGCTCCCATCTAGACGGTGAAGCTTTCTTT. Full variable domain (outside the CDR3, taken from reference TRBV7-3 and TRBJ1-1): GAGVSQTPSNKVTEKGKYVELRCDPISGHTALYWYRQSLGQGPEFLIYFQGTGAADDSGLPNDRFFAVRPEGSVSTLKIQRTERGDSAVYLCASSSHLDGEAFFGQGTRLTVV.

The V gene is TRBV6-1, the J gene TRBJ2-7; 10 nucleotides match TRBD1. This CDR3 has 13 amino acids. Germline CDR1 is MNHNS and CDR2 is SASEGT. V shed 1 base, J shed 6 bases, and the junction held 0 bases outside the gene matches. The CDR3 DNA sequence: TGTGCCAGCAGTGAAGGGGACAGGGGCGAGCAGTACTTC. Translation gives CASSEGDRGEQYF.

The gene calls are TRBV28 and TRBJ1-1, with D possibly being TRBD1 (5 bases). Germline V gene lookup returns CDR1 MDHEN and CDR2 SYDVKM. This CDR3 region has 14 residues. Trimming left V 1 base short and J 4 bases short, with 10 bases between. CDR3 sequence reads: CASSLYAGSTEAFF. CDR3 nucleotide sequence: TGTGCCAGCAGTTTATACGCAGGGTCCACTGAAGCTTTCTTT.

The genes are TRBV6-4 and TRBJ1-6; D remains ambiguous. This CDR3 region has 13 residues. The germline gives CDR1 MRHNA, CDR2 SNTAGT. The V end lost 0 bases, the J end lost 10 bases, and 7 bases lay between the germline ends. CDR3 DNA sequence: TGTGCCAGCAGTGACTCGGAGGGATCACCCCTCCACTTT. It yields the protein CASSDSEGSPLHF.

This clone was seen just once. This chain links TRBV7-3 with TRBJ2-1, with 9 bases identical to TRBD2. Germline V gives CDR1 SGHTA, CDR2 FQGTGA. J gave up 9 bases and V 5 bases, and 11 bases lay outside the gene matches. The CDR3 has 15 residues. CDR3 bases: TGTGCCAGCAGCCCCCAGCGGGGGGTTAGAGGTGAGCAGTTCTTC. This sequence encodes CASSPQRGVRGEQFF.

This clone was observed a single time. V is TRBV27 and J is TRBJ1-2; D gene unclear. The V gene lost 4 bases and the J gene lost 7 bases, with 16 bases spanning the gap. Germline CDR1 MNHEY, CDR2 SMNVEV (reference sequence). The CDR3 is made up of 14 amino acids. CDR3 in DNA: TGTGCCAGCAGTTCCCCGGCTCCCAACAGTGGCTACACCTTC. Encoded protein: CASSSPAPNSGYTF.

The rearrangement links TRBV11-2 to TRBJ2-1; 9 bases fit TRBD2. The CDR3 runs 15 residues. Unmatched junction bases numbered 6, after V lost 3 bases and J lost 6 bases. Germline CDR1 reads SGHAT; CDR2 reads FQNNGV. The CDR3 DNA reads as TGTGCCAGCAGCTTGTCTGCGGGGGGGGTCAATGAGCAGTTCTTC. Its translation: CASSLSAGGVNEQFF.

The V and J genes are TRBV9 and TRBJ1-2, with 7 bases that match TRBD1. This CDR3 spans 13 amino acids. Per germline, CDR1 SGDLS and CDR2 YYNGEE. The ends lost 4 bases at V and 7 bases at J; junction bases unmatched: 7. CDR3 nucleotides: TGTGCCAGCAGCCCTCGACAGGGAGGTGGCTACACCTTC. This translates into CASSPRQGGGYTF.

The genes are TRBV5-3 and TRBJ1-1; TRBD1 agrees at 7 bases. TRBV5-3 is known as an ORF, though its function is uncertain. The ends lost 0 bases at V and 4 bases at J; junction bases unmatched: 3. The CDR3 has 14 amino acids. The CDR3, as DNA: TGTGCCAGAAGCTTGGGGCAGGGGGGCACTGAAGCTTTCTTT. Encoded protein: CARSLGQGGTEAFF.